The present TCR beta chain was sequenced within a study of untreated major depressive disorder. Study results and caveats: Only three preselected Vbeta families were compared in sequencing. TRBV05-01 (Vbeta 5.1) usage was higher in CD4+ T cells of depressed patients than controls.

Germline V lookup: CDR1 SGHNT, CDR2 YYREEE (reference sequence). V dropped 4 bases and J dropped 0 bases, with 20 bases sitting between them. This CDR3 region has 17 residues. As to this clone: Its cognate antigen is unknown.

Some clones are missing from TCRdb's copy, which holds only in-frame ones; the method was immunoSEQ multiplex PCR. The table has some 27,000 clones, 91% seen once. The sequenced sample consisted of CD4+ T cells from PBMCs. The chain has TRBV5-4 and TRBJ2-7; TRBD1 is a possible D gene (8 bases). The receptor was derived from a woman aged 30 to 39 with major depressive disorder. This CDR3 reads CASSPGGGTGRSYEQYF. As DNA, the CDR3 is TGTGCCAGCAGCCCTGGGGGGGGGACAGGACGCTCCTACGAGCAGTACTTC.